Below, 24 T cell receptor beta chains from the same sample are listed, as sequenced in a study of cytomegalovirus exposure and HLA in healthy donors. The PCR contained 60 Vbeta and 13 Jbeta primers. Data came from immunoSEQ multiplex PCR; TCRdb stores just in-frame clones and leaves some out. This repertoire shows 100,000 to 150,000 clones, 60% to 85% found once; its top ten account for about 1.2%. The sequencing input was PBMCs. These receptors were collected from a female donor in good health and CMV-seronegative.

DNA for the CDR3: TGTGCCAGCAGTGAAGGTGGGGAGGAAACCGGGGAGCTGTTTTTT. It translates to CASSEGGEETGELFF. J is TRBJ2-2 and V is TRBV6-4, with D possibly TRBD2 on 6 matching bases. CDR3 size: 15 residues. Trimming removed 3 bases from V and 5 bases from J, with 13 bases in between. Germline CDR1 MRHNA, CDR2 SNTAGT.

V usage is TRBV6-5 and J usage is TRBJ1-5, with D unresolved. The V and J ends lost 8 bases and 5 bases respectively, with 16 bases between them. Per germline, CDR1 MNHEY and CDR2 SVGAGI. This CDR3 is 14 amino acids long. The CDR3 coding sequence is TGTGCCAGCTCGCCTCGTCATGCAGATCAGCCCCAGCATTTT. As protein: CASSPRHADQPQHF.

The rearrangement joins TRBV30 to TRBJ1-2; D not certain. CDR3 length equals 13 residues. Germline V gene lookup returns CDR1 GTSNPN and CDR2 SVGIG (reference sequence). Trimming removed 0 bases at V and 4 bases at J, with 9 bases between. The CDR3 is CAWSVSEAYGYTF. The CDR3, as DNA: TGTGCCTGGAGTGTATCAGAGGCCTATGGCTACACCTTC.

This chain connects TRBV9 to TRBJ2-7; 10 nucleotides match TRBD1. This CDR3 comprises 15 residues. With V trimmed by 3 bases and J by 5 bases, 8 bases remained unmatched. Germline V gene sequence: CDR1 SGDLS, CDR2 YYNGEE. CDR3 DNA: TGTGCCAGCAGCGCCTCCGGGACAGGGGTCGACGAGCAGTACTTC. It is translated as CASSASGTGVDEQYF.

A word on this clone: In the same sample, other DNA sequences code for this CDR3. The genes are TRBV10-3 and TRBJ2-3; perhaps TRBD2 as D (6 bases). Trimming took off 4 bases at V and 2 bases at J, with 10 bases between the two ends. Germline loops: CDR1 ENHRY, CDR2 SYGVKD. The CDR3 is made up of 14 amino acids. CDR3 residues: CAISVGGSTDTQYF. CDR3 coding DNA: TGTGCCATCAGTGTCGGGGGTTCCACAGATACGCAGTATTTT.

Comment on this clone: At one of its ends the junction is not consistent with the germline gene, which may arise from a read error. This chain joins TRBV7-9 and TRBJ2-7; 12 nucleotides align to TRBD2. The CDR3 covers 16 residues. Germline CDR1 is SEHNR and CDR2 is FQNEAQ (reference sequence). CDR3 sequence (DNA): TGTTCCAGCAGCTCCGGACTAGCGGGGTTAAGCTACGAGCAGTACTTC. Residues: CSSSSGLAGLSYEQYF.

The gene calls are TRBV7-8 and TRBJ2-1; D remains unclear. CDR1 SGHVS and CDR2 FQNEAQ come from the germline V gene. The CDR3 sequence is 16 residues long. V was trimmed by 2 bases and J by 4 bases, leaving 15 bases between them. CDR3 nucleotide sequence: TGTGCCAGCAGCTTAATAGCCTCGGAAGCATACAATGAGCAGTTCTTC. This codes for CASSLIASEAYNEQFF.

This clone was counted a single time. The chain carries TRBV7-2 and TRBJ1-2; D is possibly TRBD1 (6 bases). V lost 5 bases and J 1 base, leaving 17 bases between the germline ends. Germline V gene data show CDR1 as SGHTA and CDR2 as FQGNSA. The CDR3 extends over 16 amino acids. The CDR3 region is CASSLTGNGLNYGYTF. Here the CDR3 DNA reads TGTGCCAGCAGCCTAACAGGGAACGGCCTTAACTATGGCTACACCTTC. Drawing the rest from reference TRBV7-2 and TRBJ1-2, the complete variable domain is GAGVSQSPSNKVTEKGKDVELRCDPISGHTALYWYRQSLGQGLEFLIYFQGNSAPDKSGLPSDRFSAERTGGSVSTLTIQRTQQEDSAVYLCASSLTGNGLNYGYTFGSGTRLTVV.

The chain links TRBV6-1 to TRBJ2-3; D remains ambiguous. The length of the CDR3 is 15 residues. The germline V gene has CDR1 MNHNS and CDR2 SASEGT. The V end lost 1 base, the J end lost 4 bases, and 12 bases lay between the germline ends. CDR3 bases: TGTGCCAGCAGTGAAGGGGCTGCCGTATCAGATACGCAGTATTTT. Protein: CASSEGAAVSDTQYF.

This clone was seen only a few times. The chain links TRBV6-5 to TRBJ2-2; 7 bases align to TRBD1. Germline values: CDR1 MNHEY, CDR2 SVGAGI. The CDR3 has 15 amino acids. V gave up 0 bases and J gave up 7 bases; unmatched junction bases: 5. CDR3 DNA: TGTGCCAGCAGTTACTCGATCCAGGGGGTCGGGGAGCTGTTTTTT. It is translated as CASSYSIQGVGELFF.

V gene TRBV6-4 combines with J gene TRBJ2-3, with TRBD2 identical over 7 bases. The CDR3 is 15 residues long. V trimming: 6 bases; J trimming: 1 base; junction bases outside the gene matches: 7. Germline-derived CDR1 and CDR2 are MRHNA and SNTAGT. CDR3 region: CASSPERDGTDTQYF. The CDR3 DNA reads TGTGCCAGCAGCCCGGAGCGGGATGGCACAGATACGCAGTATTTT.

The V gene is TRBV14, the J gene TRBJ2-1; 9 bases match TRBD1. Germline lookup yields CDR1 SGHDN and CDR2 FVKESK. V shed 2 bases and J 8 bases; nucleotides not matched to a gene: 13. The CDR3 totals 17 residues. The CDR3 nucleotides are TGTGCCAGCAGCCAACTTACCGGGACAGGGAGGACACATGAGCAGTTCTTC. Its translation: CASSQLTGTGRTHEQFF.

The CDR3 loop reads CASTGTDLNQPQHF. The DNA of the CDR3 is TGTGCCAGCACCGGGACAGATCTCAATCAGCCCCAGCATTTT. This sequence joins TRBV6-1 and TRBJ1-5, with TRBD1 matching over 7 bases. V was pared by 7 bases and J by 3 bases, with 6 bases of the junction left unmatched. CDR1 and CDR2 (germline): MNHNS, SASEGT. This CDR3 comprises 14 residues.

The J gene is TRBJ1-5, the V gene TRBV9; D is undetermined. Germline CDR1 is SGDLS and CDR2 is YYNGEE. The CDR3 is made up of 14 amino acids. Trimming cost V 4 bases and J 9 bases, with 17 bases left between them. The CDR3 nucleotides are TGTGCCAGCAGCCCAGCGGCAGAAAAGGGGCCCCAGCATTTT. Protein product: CASSPAAEKGPQHF. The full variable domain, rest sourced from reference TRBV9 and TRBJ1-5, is DSGVTQTPKHLITATGQRVTLRCSPRSGDLSVYWYQQSLDQGLQFLIQYYNGEERAKGNILERFSAQQFPDLHSELNLSSLELGDSALYFCASSPAAEKGPQHFGDGTRLSIL.

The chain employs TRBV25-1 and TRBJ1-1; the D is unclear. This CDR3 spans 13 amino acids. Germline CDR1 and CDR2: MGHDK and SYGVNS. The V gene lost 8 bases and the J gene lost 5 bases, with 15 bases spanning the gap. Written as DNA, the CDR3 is TGTGCCAGCGGGCAAGGAGCGGGGACTGAAGCTTTCTTT. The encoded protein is CASGQGAGTEAFF.

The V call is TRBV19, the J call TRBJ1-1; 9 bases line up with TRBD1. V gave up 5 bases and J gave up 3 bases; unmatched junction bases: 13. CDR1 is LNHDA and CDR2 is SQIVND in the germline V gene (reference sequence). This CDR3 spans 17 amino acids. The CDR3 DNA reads TGTGCCAGTAGTTCCCGACAGGGGGTACGCTCTGACACTGAAGCTTTCTTT. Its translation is CASSSRQGVRSDTEAFF. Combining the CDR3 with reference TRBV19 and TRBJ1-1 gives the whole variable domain DGGITQSPKYLFRKEGQNVTLSCEQNLNHDAMYWYRQDPGQGLRLIYYSQIVNDFQKGDIAEGYSVSREKKESFPLTVTSAQKNPTAFYLCASSSRQGVRSDTEAFFGQGTRLTVV.

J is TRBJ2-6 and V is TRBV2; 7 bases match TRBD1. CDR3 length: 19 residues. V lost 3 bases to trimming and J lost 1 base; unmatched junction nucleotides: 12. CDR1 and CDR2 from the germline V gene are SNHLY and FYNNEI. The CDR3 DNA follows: TGTGCCAGCAGTGACATACGACAGGGATCCACTTCTGGGGCCAACGTCCTGACTTTC. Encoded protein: CASSDIRQGSTSGANVLTF.

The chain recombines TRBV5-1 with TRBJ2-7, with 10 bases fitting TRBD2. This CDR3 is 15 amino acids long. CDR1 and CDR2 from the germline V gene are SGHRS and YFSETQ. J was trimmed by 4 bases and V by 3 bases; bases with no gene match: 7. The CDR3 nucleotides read TGCGCCAGCAGCTCCGGGACTAGCGACTCATACGAGCAGTACTTC. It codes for CASSSGTSDSYEQYF.

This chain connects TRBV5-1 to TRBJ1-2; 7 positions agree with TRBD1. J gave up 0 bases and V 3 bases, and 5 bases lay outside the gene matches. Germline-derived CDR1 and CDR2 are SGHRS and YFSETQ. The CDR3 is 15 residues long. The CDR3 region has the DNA TGCGCCAGCAGCTCGAGACAGGGCACTAACTATGGCTACACCTTC. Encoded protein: CASSSRQGTNYGYTF.

CDR3 residues: CASSQVRTGVLITEAFF. The CDR3 bases are TGCGCCAGCAGCCAAGTTAGGACAGGCGTCTTAATAACTGAAGCTTTCTTT. The V gene is TRBV4-1, the J gene TRBJ1-1; 7 nucleotides line up with TRBD1. This CDR3 comprises 17 residues. Germline CDR1 MGHRA, CDR2 YSYEKL. J gave up 5 bases and V 1 base, and 13 bases lay outside the gene matches.

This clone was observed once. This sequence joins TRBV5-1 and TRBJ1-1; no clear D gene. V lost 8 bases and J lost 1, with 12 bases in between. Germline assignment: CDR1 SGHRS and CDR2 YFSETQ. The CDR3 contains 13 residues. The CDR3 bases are TGCGCCAGTGCCCCTCGACAGAACACTGAAGCTTTCTTT. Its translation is CASAPRQNTEAFF.

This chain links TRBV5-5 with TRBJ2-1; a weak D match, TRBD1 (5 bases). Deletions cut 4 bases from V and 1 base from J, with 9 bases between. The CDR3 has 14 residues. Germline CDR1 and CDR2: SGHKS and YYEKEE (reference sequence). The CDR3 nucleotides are TGTGCCAGCAGCGCCAGGGAATCCTACAATGAGCAGTTCTTC. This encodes CASSARESYNEQFF.

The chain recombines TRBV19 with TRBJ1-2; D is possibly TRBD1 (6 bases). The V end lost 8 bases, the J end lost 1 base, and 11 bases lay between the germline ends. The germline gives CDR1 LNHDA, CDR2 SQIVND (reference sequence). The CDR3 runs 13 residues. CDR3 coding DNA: TGTGCCAGTGGTAGGGACATTAACTATGGCTACACCTTC. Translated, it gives CASGRDINYGYTF. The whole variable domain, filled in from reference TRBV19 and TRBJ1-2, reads DGGITQSPKYLFRKEGQNVTLSCEQNLNHDAMYWYRQDPGQGLRLIYYSQIVNDFQKGDIAEGYSVSREKKESFPLTVTSAQKNPTAFYLCASGRDINYGYTFGSGTRLTVV.

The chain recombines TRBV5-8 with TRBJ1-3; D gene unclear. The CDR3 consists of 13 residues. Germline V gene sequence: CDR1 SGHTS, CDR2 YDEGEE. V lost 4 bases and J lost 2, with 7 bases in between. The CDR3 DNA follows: TGTGCCAGCAGCAGGGAGACTGGAAACACCATATATTTT. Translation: CASSRETGNTIYF.